This entry lists 15 T cell receptor beta chains sequenced from one sample in a study of T cell responses to AZD1222 COVID-19 vaccine. Generated by immunoSEQ multiplex PCR, the TCRdb table keeps only in-frame clones and is missing some. The repertoire includes 150,000 to 200,000 clones, around 87% of them detected once, and 2.5% to 3% sits in the top ten. Specimen: peripheral blood, collected on day 0 of AZD1222 vaccination. These receptors all stem from an adult in good health.

This chain connects TRBV19 to TRBJ2-3; 13 nucleotides agree with TRBD2. After removal of 6 bases from V and 2 bases from J, the junction contained 5 bases not matched to a gene. CDR3 length equals 16 residues. Germline V gene lookup returns CDR1 LNHDA and CDR2 SQIVND (reference sequence). The CDR3 spells CASRPGLAGVTDTQYF. In DNA form, the CDR3 reads TGTGCCAGTAGACCAGGACTAGCGGGAGTCACAGATACGCAGTATTTT.

The chain carries TRBV7-3 and TRBJ1-1, with D perhaps TRBD1 (6 bases). V lost 1 base, J lost 0 bases, and 9 bases lay in between. The length of the CDR3 is 15 residues. Germline V gene lookup returns CDR1 SGHTA and CDR2 FQGTGA. CDR3 protein: CASSLMGGLNTEAFF. CDR3 nucleotide sequence: TGTGCCAGCAGCTTAATGGGGGGCCTGAACACTGAAGCTTTCTTT.

The chain has TRBV3-1 (or the pseudogene TRBV3-2) and TRBJ1-1; 8 bases fit TRBD1. The V and J ends lost 4 bases and 10 bases, in that order; junction bases with no gene match: 8. This CDR3 has 13 residues. Per germline, CDR1 LGHDT and CDR2 YNNKEL (reference sequence). The CDR3 coding sequence is TGTGCCAGCAGCCCAGGACAGGGTGAAGTAGCTTTCTTT. Translated: CASSPGQGEVAFF.

The rearrangement links TRBV2 to TRBJ1-2; TRBD1 agrees at 11 bases. V lost 11 bases, J lost 7 bases, and 12 bases stayed unmatched. The germline gives CDR1 SNHLY, CDR2 FYNNEI. The CDR3 has 14 amino acids. Here the CDR3 reads CAGGQGALEFGYTF. CDR3 in DNA: TGTGCCGGCGGACAGGGGGCCCTTGAGTTTGGCTACACCTTC. Drawing the rest from reference TRBV2 and TRBJ1-2, the complete variable domain is EPEVTQTPSHQVTQMGQEVILRCVPISNHLYFYWYRQILGQKVEFLVSFYNNEISEKSEIFDDQFSVERPDGSNFTLKIRSTKLEDSAMYFCAGGQGALEFGYTFGSGTRLTVV.

The rearrangement joins TRBV2 to TRBJ1-1; D remains unclear. Between the trimmed V and J ends, which lost 4 bases and 1 base, there was a span of 10 bases. Germline V CDR1 and CDR2: SNHLY, FYNNEI. CDR3 size: 14 residues. As DNA, the CDR3 is TGTGCCAGCAGTGTTAGGACCACGAACACTGAAGCTTTCTTT. It specifies CASSVRTTNTEAFF.

The chain carries TRBV30 and TRBJ1-6; tentative D call: TRBD1 (5 bases). The germline V gene has CDR1 GTSNPN and CDR2 SVGIG (reference sequence). V was pared by 0 bases and J by 10 bases, with 16 bases between. The CDR3 consists of 15 residues. The CDR3 DNA reads TGTGCCTGGAGTGTACTTGGGACGGATGCATCACCCCTCCACTTT. It translates to CAWSVLGTDASPLHF.

The chain couples TRBV12-3 or TRBV12-4 to TRBJ2-7; TRBD2 aligns across 7 bases. This CDR3 region has 13 residues. V lost 7 bases to trimming and J lost 6 bases; unmatched junction nucleotides: 9. CDR3 DNA sequence: TGTGCCAGCACGCCGGGACTAATCTCCGAGCAGTACTTC. Translating it yields CASTPGLISEQYF.

This clone has a single count. CDR3 amino acids: CASSESDTQYF. CDR3 nucleotides: TGTGCCAGCAGCGAGTCAGATACGCAGTATTTT. This sequence joins TRBV2 and TRBJ2-3; D not certain. The ends were cut back, 6 bases at V and 4 bases at J, with 5 bases in the middle. The CDR3 is 11 amino acids. Germline V lookup: CDR1 SNHLY, CDR2 FYNNEI. The full variable domain, with the rest looked up from reference TRBV2 and TRBJ2-3, is EPEVTQTPSHQVTQMGQEVILRCVPISNHLYFYWYRQILGQKVEFLVSFYNNEISEKSEIFDDQFSVERPDGSNFTLKIRSTKLEDSAMYFCASSESDTQYFGPGTRLTVL.

The chain is built from TRBV19 and TRBJ2-7; TRBD2 matches at 7 bases. This CDR3 has 15 residues. The germline CDR1 and CDR2 sequences are LNHDA and SQIVND (reference sequence). V was pared by 1 base and J by 3 bases, with 6 bases of the junction left unmatched. CDR3 nucleotide sequence: TGTGCCAGTAGTATAGGACTAGCCGGATTCTACGAGCAGTACTTC. Its translation: CASSIGLAGFYEQYF.

The chain links TRBV6-1 to TRBJ1-3; the D gene is possibly TRBD1 (6 bases). Germline CDR1 is MNHNS and CDR2 is SASEGT. This CDR3 has 16 amino acids. Trimming removed 4 bases from V and 1 base from J, with 14 bases in between. The CDR3 here is CASSAGGGRSGNTIYF. The CDR3 DNA reads as TGTGCCAGCAGTGCCGGAGGGGGTCGGTCTGGAAACACCATATATTTT.

V and J are TRBV12-3 or TRBV12-4 and TRBJ1-2, with a possible D match to TRBD1 (5 bases). V lost 8 bases and J 4 bases, leaving 14 bases between the germline ends. The CDR3 loop spans 13 amino acids. This chain's CDR3 is CASHSREAYGYTF. CDR3 nucleotides: TGTGCCAGCCACTCCAGGGAGGCCTATGGCTACACCTTC.

The rearrangement links TRBV27 to TRBJ1-1; D is unclear. Germline CDR1 MNHEY, CDR2 SMNVEV (reference sequence). The CDR3 runs 13 residues. V was cut by 6 bases and J by 3 bases, with 11 bases left in between. CDR3 sequence: CASRSQVHTEAFF. The CDR3 DNA is TGTGCCAGCAGGTCCCAGGTGCACACTGAAGCTTTCTTT.

Here the CDR3 reads CASTRHGSYEQYF. In DNA, the CDR3 is TGTGCCAGCACCAGGCACGGCTCCTACGAGCAGTACTTC. The chain uses TRBV2 and TRBJ2-7, with D unresolved. Germline values: CDR1 SNHLY, CDR2 FYNNEI. The CDR3 totals 13 residues. The ends were cut back, 7 bases at V and 0 bases at J, with 10 bases in the middle. The full variable domain, completed using reference TRBV2 and TRBJ2-7, is EPEVTQTPSHQVTQMGQEVILRCVPISNHLYFYWYRQILGQKVEFLVSFYNNEISEKSEIFDDQFSVERPDGSNFTLKIRSTKLEDSAMYFCASTRHGSYEQYFGPGTRLTVT.

The chain carries TRBV3-1 (or the pseudogene TRBV3-2) and TRBJ2-3; 8 bases line up with TRBD1. Germline V CDR1 and CDR2: LGHDT, YNNKEL (reference sequence). This CDR3 is built from 16 residues. V dropped 5 bases and J dropped 2; count of bases not matched to a gene: 9. The CDR3, as DNA: TGTGCCAGCAGCACCAGGGACAGGAGAAACACAGATACGCAGTATTTT. Translating it yields CASSTRDRRNTDTQYF.

The rearrangement links TRBV5-6 to TRBJ2-5; 9 bases agree with TRBD1. The CDR3 sequence is 14 residues long. CDR1 SGHDT and CDR2 YYEEEE come from the germline V gene. J gave up 5 bases and V 8 bases, and 10 bases lay outside the gene matches. CDR3 sequence reads: CASANRGLKETQYF. The CDR3 nucleotides read TGTGCCAGTGCAAACAGGGGGCTAAAGGAGACCCAGTACTTC.